This TCR beta chain was sequenced for a study of cytotoxic CD8 clonotypes in ibrutinib-treated CLL. Produced via immunoSEQ multiplex PCR; TCRdb's table is partial and in-frame only. The table has 300,000 to 350,000 clones, about 80% seen once. Study observations and caveats: Having risen at ibrutinib response, clonality had fallen back toward baseline by progression.

This clone was seen only once. Antigen: not known. The TCR comes from a human donor with chronic lymphocytic leukemia. Specimen: PBMCs, collected before ibrutinib treatment.

The CDR3 nucleotides read TGTGCAAGTCGCTTACCACCGCGGTTAAACGACGAGCAGTACTTC. Amino acids: CASRLPPRLNDEQYF. The chain employs TRBV12-2 and TRBJ2-7; the table calls TRBD2, which could not be checked here. TRBV12-2 is an annotated pseudogene. The CDR3 runs to 15 residues.